The rows below give T cell receptor beta chains drawn from one sample of a study of CD8 T cells in ankylosing spondylitis. From the 5' RACE reads, TCRdb called clonotypes with MiXCR, one entry per CDR3 protein. The sample includes 100,000 to 150,000 distinct CDR3 sequences, 9.3% seen only once; the top ten take approximately 3.5%. What was sequenced was blood, either unsorted or a sorted T cell fraction (not recorded which). These receptors originate from a male donor with ankylosing spondylitis or in good health (not recorded which). The CDR3 runs from the conserved cysteine through the conserved F or W. A D gene is named only where the DNA matches it firmly. A clone size is listed for some rows: how often the clone was seen (once, few, many), or a class if it is expanded.

j_gene,d_gene,v_gene,abundance,CDR3aa,CDR3nt
TRBJ2-5,NA,TRBV7-3,NA,CASSLSSLETQYF,TGTGCCAGCAGCTTATCTTCTTTGGAGACCCAGTACTTC
TRBJ1-1,NA,TRBV29-1,many,CSVESGDRAFF,TGCAGCGTTGAAAGCGGGGATCGAGCTTTCTTT
TRBJ1-5,NA,TRBV7-2,many,CASSQNGGESQPQHF,TGTGCCAGCAGCCAGAACGGGGGGGAGAGTCAGCCCCAGCATTTT
TRBJ2-7,NA,TRBV4-1,NA,CASSPGLPGINEQYF,TGTGCCAGCAGCCCTGGACTCCCGGGAATAAATGAGCAGTACTTC
TRBJ2-7,TRBD2,TRBV20-1,many,CSAPPRDYPYEQYF,TGCAGTGCCCCGCCCCGGGACTACCCCTACGAGCAGTACTTC
TRBJ2-7,TRBD2,TRBV5-1,few,CASSGGLAGANYEQYF,TGCGCCAGCAGCGGGGGACTAGCGGGGGCTAACTACGAGCAGTACTTC
TRBJ2-3,TRBD2,TRBV20-1,few,CSARTSGKATQYF,TGCAGTGCTAGGACTAGCGGGAAAGCTACGCAGTATTTT
TRBJ2-7,NA,TRBV21-1,many,CASSKRLQGTYEQYF,TGTGCCAGCAGCAAACGACTACAGGGGACCTACGAGCAGTACTTC
TRBJ2-7,NA,TRBV5-1,NA,CASSLPGVREQYF,TGCGCCAGCAGCTTACCCGGTGTCCGCGAGCAGTACTTC
TRBJ2-7,TRBD2,TRBV20-1,many,CSARDGSGRAFHEQYF,TGCAGTGCTAGAGATGGAAGCGGGAGGGCCTTCCACGAGCAGTACTTC
TRBJ1-5,NA,TRBV11-3,NA,CASSPRTRSQPQHF,TGTGCCAGCAGTCCTAGGACCCGAAGTCAGCCCCAGCATTTT
TRBJ2-1,NA,TRBV4-2,many,CASSQDAGAYNEQFF,TGTGCCAGCAGCCAAGATGCTGGAGCATACAATGAGCAGTTCTTC
TRBJ2-3,TRBD2,TRBV11-2,NA,CASSSGGLPLTDTQYF,TGTGCCAGCAGCTCCGGGGGACTACCTCTCACAGATACGCAGTATTTT
TRBJ2-7,NA,TRBV7-9,many,CASSLARYEQYF,TGTGCCAGCAGCTTAGCCCGCTACGAGCAGTACTTC
TRBJ2-1,NA,TRBV20-1,NA,CSATDWSSYNEQFF,TGCAGTGCAACGGACTGGAGCTCCTACAATGAGCAGTTCTTC
TRBJ2-7,NA,TRBV5-1,many,CASSLEGTSFYEQYF,TGCGCCAGCAGCTTGGAAGGGACCAGCTTTTACGAGCAGTACTTC
TRBJ2-5,NA,TRBV20-1,many,CSARDPLRYGETQYF,TGCAGTGCTAGAGATCCCCTACGATACGGAGAGACCCAGTACTTC
TRBJ2-1,TRBD2,TRBV7-2,few,CASSLSASGGYNEQFF,TGTGCCAGCAGCTTATCGGCTAGCGGGGGCTACAATGAGCAGTTCTTC
TRBJ1-5,NA,TRBV18,many,CASSPGLGVNQPQHF,TGTGCCAGCTCACCGGGACTGGGAGTTAATCAGCCCCAGCATTTT
TRBJ1-1,TRBD1,TRBV20-1,many,CSAREDRDTEAFF,TGCAGTGCTAGAGAGGACAGGGACACTGAAGCTTTCTTT
TRBJ2-3,NA,TRBV3-1,NA,CASSQRTSRTDTQYF,TGTGCCAGCAGCCAACGAACTAGCCGCACAGATACGCAGTATTTT
TRBJ2-7,NA,TRBV4-3,NA,CAPCHHLRNEQYF,TGCGCCCCGTGCCACCACCTCAGGAACGAGCAGTACTTC
TRBJ2-7,NA,TRBV4-2,NA,CASSQEAHYEQYF,TGTGCCAGCAGCCAAGAGGCCCACTACGAGCAGTACTTC
TRBJ2-7,TRBD1,TRBV4-3,many,CASSQVDRGAEQYF,TGCGCCAGCAGCCAAGTAGACAGGGGAGCCGAGCAGTACTTC
TRBJ2-7,NA,TRBV10-3,many,CAIGSDITYEQYF,TGTGCCATCGGGTCGGACATTACCTACGAGCAGTACTTC
TRBJ2-5,TRBD2,TRBV11-2,many,CASQGLDSIETQYF,TGTGCCAGCCAGGGACTAGACTCGATAGAGACCCAGTACTTC
TRBJ2-2,NA,TRBV5-1,few,CASSLGRRGTNTGELFF,TGCGCCAGCAGCTTGGGTCGCCGGGGGACGAACACCGGGGAGCTGTTTTTT
TRBJ2-5,NA,TRBV7-2,many,CASSLGVLSGTQYF,TGTGCCAGCAGCTTAGGGGTACTATCAGGAACCCAGTACTTC